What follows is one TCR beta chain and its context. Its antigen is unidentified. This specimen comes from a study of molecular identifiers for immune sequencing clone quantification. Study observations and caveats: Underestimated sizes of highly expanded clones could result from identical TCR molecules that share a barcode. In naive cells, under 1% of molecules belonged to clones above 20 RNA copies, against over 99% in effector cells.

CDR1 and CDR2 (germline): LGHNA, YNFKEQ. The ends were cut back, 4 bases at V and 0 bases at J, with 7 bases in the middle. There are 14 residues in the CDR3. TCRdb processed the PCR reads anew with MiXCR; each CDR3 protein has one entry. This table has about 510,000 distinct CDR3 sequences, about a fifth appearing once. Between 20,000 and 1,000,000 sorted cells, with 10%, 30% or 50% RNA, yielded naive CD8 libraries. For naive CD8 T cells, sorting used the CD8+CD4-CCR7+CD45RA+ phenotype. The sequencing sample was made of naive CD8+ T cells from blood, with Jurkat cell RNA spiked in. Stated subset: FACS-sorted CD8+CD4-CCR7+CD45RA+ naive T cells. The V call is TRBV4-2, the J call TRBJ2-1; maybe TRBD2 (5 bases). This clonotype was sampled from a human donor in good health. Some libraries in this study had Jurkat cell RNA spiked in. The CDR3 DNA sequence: TGTGCCAGCAGCCCCGGGGTCTCCTACAATGAGCAGTTCTTC. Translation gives CASSPGVSYNEQFF.